The 11 T cell receptor beta chains in this list originate from one sample, sequenced in a study of blood T cells in healthy people across ages. Through a sample-barcoded 5' primer and a J-beta primer mix, a second PCR was run for about 6 to 11 cycles. MiXCR, run by TCRdb on the 5' RACE reads, gives a single entry per CDR3 protein. The repertoire holds 780,000 or so distinct CDR3 sequences, 56% seen once, with about 26% in the top ten. Sequences were obtained from blood. These receptors were collected from a man aged 40-49 years in good health.

This clonotype was recorded a few times. The V gene is TRBV12-3 or TRBV12-4, the J gene TRBJ2-5, with 7 bases fitting TRBD1. The CDR3 spans 15 residues. The V segment lost 5 bases and the J segment 4 bases; nucleotides outside the gene matches: 10. The CDR3: CASSPRDSGSETQYF. The CDR3 coding sequence is TGTGCCAGCAGTCCCCGGGACAGTGGGTCAGAGACCCAGTACTTC.

Of note for this clonotype: Germline and junction disagree at one end, which may indicate a read error. The rearrangement joins TRBV12-3 or TRBV12-4 to TRBJ2-5; 8 bases align to TRBD2. The CDR3 loop spans 15 amino acids. This CDR3 is CAGSPPGLVWNEQYF. CDR3 in DNA: TGTGCCGGCAGCCCCCCGGGACTAGTATGGAATGAGCAGTACTTC.

This chain uses TRBV25-1 with TRBJ2-3, with D possibly called TRBD1 or TRBD2 (5 bases each). The CDR3 covers 14 residues. V lost 4 bases, J lost 6 bases, and 14 bases lay in between. Germline lookup yields CDR1 MGHDK and CDR2 SYGVNS. The CDR3 DNA is TGTGCCAGCAGTGGGGACCGGCCCAGGGATACGCAGTATTTT. It encodes CASSGDRPRDTQYF.

The chain carries TRBV7-3 and TRBJ2-7, with D perhaps TRBD1 or TRBD2 (7 bases each). This CDR3 is built from 14 residues. Germline CDR1 SGHTA, CDR2 FQGTGA. V lost 5 bases and J 4 bases, leaving 15 bases between the germline ends. CDR3 amino acids: CASSNQGGRYEQYF. The CDR3 nucleotides are TGTGCCAGCAGCAACCAGGGGGGGCGATACGAGCAGTACTTC.

The chain combines TRBV27 with TRBJ1-2; a weak D match, TRBD1 (5 bases). The germline V gene has CDR1 MNHEY and CDR2 SMNVEV (reference sequence). CDR3 length equals 15 residues. Trimming removed 6 bases from V and 4 bases from J, with 18 bases in between. CDR3 protein: CASSIDSGTRYGYTF. As DNA, the CDR3 is TGTGCCAGCAGCATAGACAGTGGCACACGCTATGGCTACACCTTC.

This rearrangement joins TRBV7-9 to TRBJ2-1, with TRBD1 identical over 7 bases. The CDR3 contains 17 residues. With 1 base clipped from V and 0 bases from J, the junction kept 6 bases outside the gene matches. CDR1 is SEHNR, CDR2 FQNEAQ, per germline (reference sequence). The CDR3 nucleotides read TGTGCCAGCAGCTTAGGGGGGACAGCCAGCTCCTACAATGAGCAGTTCTTC. Encoded protein: CASSLGGTASSYNEQFF.

This chain connects TRBV29-1 to TRBJ2-1; TRBD2 matches at 12 bases. CDR1 and CDR2 (germline): SQVTM, ANQGSEA. V trimming: 6 bases; J trimming: 8 bases; junction bases outside the gene matches: 5. The CDR3 is made up of 13 amino acids. The CDR3: CSVQTSGSYEQFF. In DNA, the CDR3 is TGCAGCGTCCAGACTAGCGGGAGCTATGAGCAGTTCTTC.

The chain couples TRBV5-1 to TRBJ2-7, with a tentative D call TRBD1 (6 bases). V was pared by 3 bases and J by 6 bases, with 25 bases between. Germline V gene lookup returns CDR1 SGHRS and CDR2 YFSETQ. The CDR3 is 17 amino acids. This CDR3 reads CASSSYKQGNQFPEQYF. The CDR3 DNA reads TGCGCCAGCAGCTCTTACAAACAGGGAAACCAATTCCCCGAGCAGTACTTC.

The rearrangement uses TRBV6-2 or TRBV6-3 and TRBJ2-5, with D maybe TRBD2 (6 bases). From germline, CDR1 is MNHEY and CDR2 SVGEGT. This CDR3 has 17 residues. V was trimmed by 4 bases and J by 3 bases, leaving 21 bases between them. CDR3 sequence (DNA): TGTGCCAGCAGTTTCGACCCCCGGGACTCCGGCGAAGAGACCCAGTACTTC. The encoded protein is CASSFDPRDSGEETQYF.

The rearrangement uses TRBV29-1 and TRBJ2-2; D is possibly TRBD2 (6 bases). The CDR3 runs to 13 residues. The V gene's germline CDR1 is SQVTM and CDR2 ANQGSEA. V lost 2 bases to trimming and J lost 6 bases, with 10 bases between them. The CDR3: CSVESGEAGELFF. Here the CDR3 DNA reads TGCAGCGTTGAATCCGGGGAGGCCGGGGAGCTGTTTTTT.

This clonotype was counted a few times. This sequence joins TRBV6-6 and TRBJ2-5, with D perhaps TRBD2 (6 bases). CDR3 length: 16 residues. Germline CDR1 is MNHNY and CDR2 is SVGAGI (reference sequence). Trimming removed 5 bases at V and 2 bases at J, with 18 bases between. The CDR3: CASSNGLQRTQETQYF. As DNA, the CDR3 is TGTGCCAGCAGTAACGGACTACAAAGAACGCAAGAGACCCAGTACTTC.